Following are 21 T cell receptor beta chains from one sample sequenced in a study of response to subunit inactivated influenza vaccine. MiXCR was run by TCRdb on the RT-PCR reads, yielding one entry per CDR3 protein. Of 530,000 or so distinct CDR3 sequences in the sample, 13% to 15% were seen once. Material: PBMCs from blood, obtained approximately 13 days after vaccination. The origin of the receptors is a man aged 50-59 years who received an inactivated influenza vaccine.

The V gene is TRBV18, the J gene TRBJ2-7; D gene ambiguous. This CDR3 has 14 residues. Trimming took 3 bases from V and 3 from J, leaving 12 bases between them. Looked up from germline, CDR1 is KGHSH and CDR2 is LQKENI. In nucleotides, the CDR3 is TGTGCCAGCTCACCCCCGGGCAGCTACTACGAGCAGTACTTC. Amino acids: CASSPPGSYYEQYF.

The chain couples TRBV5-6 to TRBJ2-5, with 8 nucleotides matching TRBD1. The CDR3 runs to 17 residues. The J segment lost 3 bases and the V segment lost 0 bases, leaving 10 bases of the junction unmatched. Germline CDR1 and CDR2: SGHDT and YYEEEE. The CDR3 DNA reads TGTGCCAGCAGCTTGGGCAGGGGGCGGCCAAAAAAAGAGACCCAGTACTTC. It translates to CASSLGRGRPKKETQYF. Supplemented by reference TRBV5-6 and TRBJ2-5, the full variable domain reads DAGVTQSPTHLIKTRGQQVTLRCSPKSGHDTVSWYQQALGQGPQFIFQYYEEEERQRGNFPDRFSGHQFPNYSSELNVNALLLGDSALYLCASSLGRGRPKKETQYFGPGTRLLVL.

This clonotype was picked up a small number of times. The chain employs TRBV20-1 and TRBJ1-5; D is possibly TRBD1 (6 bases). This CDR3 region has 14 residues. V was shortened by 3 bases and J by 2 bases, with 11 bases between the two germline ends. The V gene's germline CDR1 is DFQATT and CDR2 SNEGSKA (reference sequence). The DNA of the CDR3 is TGCAGTGCTAGGCCCCCAGGGGGCAATCAGCCCCAGCATTTT. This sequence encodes CSARPPGGNQPQHF.

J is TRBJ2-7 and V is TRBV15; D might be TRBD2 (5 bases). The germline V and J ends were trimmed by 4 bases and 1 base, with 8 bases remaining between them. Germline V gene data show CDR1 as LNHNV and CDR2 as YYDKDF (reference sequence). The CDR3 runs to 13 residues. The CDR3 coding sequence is TGTGCCACCAGCATTGGACTTTCCTACGAGCAGTACTTC. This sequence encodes CATSIGLSYEQYF.

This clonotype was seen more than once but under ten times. The CDR3 loop is CASSLSPRGTAKNIQYF. The CDR3 DNA reads as TGTGCCAGCAGCTTATCCCCGAGGGGGACAGCCAAAAACATTCAGTACTTC. V gene TRBV11-2 combines with J gene TRBJ2-4; a possible D gene is TRBD1 (6 bases). Looked up from germline, CDR1 is SGHAT and CDR2 is FQNNGV. The ends were cut back, 2 bases at V and 0 bases at J, with 14 bases in the middle. This CDR3 comprises 17 residues.

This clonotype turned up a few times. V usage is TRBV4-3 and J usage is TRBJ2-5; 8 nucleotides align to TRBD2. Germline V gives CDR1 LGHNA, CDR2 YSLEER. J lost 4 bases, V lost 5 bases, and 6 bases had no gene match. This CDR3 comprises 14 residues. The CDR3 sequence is CASSRVLAGETQYF. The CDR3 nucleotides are TGCGCCAGCAGCAGGGTTCTAGCGGGAGAGACCCAGTACTTC.

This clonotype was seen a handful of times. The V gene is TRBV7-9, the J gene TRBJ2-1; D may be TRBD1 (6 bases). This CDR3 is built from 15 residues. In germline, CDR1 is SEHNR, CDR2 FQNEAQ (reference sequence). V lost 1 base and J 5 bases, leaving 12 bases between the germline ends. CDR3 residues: CASSLGAGAHNEQFF. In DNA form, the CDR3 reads TGTGCCAGCAGCTTAGGGGCAGGGGCTCACAATGAGCAGTTCTTC. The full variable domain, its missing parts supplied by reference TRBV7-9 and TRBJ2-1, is DTGVSQNPRHKITKRGQNVTFRCDPISEHNRLYWYRQTLGQGPEFLTYFQNEAQLEKSRLLSDRFSAERPKGSFSTLEIQRTEQGDSAMYLCASSLGAGAHNEQFFGPGTRLTVL.

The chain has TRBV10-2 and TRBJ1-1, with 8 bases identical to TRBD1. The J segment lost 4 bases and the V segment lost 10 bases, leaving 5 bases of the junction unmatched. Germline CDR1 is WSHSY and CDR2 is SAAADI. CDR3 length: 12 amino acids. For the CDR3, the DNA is TGCGCCACCCAGACAGGGGCCACTGAAGCTTTCTTT. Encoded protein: CATQTGATEAFF.

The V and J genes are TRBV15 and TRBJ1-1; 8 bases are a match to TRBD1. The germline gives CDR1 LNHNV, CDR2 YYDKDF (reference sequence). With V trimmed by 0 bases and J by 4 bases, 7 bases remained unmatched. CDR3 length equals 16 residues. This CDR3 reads CATSRDRGLSSTEAFF. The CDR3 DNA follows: TGTGCCACCAGCAGAGACAGGGGGCTTTCGAGCACTGAAGCTTTCTTT.

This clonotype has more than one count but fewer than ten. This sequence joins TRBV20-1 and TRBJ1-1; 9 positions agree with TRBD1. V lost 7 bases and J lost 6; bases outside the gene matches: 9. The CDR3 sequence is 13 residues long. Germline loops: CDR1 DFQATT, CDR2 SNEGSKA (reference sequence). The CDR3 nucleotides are TGCAGTGTACCCGAACGGGACAGGGCTGAAGCTTTCTTT. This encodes CSVPERDRAEAFF.

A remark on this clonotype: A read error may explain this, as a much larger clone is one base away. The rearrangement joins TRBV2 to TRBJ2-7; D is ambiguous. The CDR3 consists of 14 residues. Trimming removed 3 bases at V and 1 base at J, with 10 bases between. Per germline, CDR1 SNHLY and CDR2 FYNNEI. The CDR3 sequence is CASSERRLSYEQYF. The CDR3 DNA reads TGTGCCAGCAGTGAGAGAAGACTTTCCTACGAGCAGTACTTC.

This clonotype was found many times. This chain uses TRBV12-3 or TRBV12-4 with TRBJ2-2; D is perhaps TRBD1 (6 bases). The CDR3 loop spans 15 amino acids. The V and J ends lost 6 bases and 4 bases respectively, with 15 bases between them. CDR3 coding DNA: TGTGCCAGCAGGGGGGCAGGAAGGTCCACCGGGGAGCTGTTTTTT. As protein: CASRGAGRSTGELFF.

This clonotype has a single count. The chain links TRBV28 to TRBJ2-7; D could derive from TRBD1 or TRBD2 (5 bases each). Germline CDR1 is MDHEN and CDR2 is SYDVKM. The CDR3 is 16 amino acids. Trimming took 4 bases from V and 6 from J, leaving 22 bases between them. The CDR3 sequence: CASSSGDGFLGLEQYF. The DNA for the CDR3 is TGTGCCAGCAGTTCCGGGGACGGTTTTTTGGGTCTCGAGCAGTACTTC.

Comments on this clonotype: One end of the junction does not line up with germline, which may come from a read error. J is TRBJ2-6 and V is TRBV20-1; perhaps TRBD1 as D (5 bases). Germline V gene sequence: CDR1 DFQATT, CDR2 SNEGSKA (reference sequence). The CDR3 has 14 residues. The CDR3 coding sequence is TGCAGTGCTACCCCAGGGTCTGGGGCCAACGTCCTGTCTTTC. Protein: CSATPGSGANVLSF.

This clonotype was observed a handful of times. CDR3 residues: CASSYGPGQGAAFF. The CDR3 DNA reads as TGTGCCAGCAGTTACGGTCCGGGACAGGGGGCTGCTTTCTTT. The chain is built from TRBV6-5 and TRBJ1-1; TRBD1 matches at 12 bases. CDR1 and CDR2 from the germline V gene are MNHEY and SVGAGI. The trim removed 2 bases at V and 11 bases at J, leaving 6 bases unmatched. The CDR3 spans 14 residues.

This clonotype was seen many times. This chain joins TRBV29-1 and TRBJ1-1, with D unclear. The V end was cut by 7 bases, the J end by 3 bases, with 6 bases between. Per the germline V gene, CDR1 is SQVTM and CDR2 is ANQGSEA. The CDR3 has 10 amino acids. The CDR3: CSAGDTEAFF. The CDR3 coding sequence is TGCAGCGCGGGAGACACTGAAGCTTTCTTT.

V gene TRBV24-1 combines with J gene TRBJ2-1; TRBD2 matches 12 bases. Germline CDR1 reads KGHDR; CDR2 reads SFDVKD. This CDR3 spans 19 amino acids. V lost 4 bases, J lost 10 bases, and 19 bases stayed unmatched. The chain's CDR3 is CATSDAGLPGLAGRGEQFF. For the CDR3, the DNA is TGTGCCACCAGTGACGCAGGTTTACCGGGACTAGCGGGTCGGGGGGAGCAGTTCTTC.

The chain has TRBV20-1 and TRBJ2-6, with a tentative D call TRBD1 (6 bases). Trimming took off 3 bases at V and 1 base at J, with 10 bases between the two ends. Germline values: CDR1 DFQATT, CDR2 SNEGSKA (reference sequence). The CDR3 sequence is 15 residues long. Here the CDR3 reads CSASITGSGANVLTF. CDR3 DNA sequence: TGCAGTGCTAGTATTACAGGGTCTGGGGCCAACGTCCTGACTTTC.

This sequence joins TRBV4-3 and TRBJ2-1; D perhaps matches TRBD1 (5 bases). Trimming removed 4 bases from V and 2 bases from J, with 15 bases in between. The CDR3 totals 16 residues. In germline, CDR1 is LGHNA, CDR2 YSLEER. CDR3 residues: CASSLTWTQPYNEQFF. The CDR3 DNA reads TGCGCCAGCAGCCTAACCTGGACACAACCCTACAATGAGCAGTTCTTC.

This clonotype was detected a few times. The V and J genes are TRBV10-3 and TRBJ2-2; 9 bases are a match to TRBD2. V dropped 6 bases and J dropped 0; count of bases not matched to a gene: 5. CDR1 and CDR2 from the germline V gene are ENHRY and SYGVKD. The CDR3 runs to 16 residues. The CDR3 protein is CAISLRTSANTGELFF. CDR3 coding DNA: TGTGCCATCAGCCTCCGGACTAGCGCGAACACCGGGGAGCTGTTTTTT.

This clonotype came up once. The CDR3 DNA reads TGTGCCAGCCCCCCCGTGGGGGGCGGGAGGGGCTACACCTTC. It specifies CASPPVGGGRGYTF. The rearrangement links TRBV9 to TRBJ1-2; possibly TRBD1 for D (6 bases). The CDR3 has 14 amino acids. Between the trimmed V and J ends, which lost 7 bases and 8 bases, there was a span of 21 bases. Germline-derived CDR1 and CDR2 are SGDLS and YYNGEE.